What follows are 18 T cell receptor beta chains derived from one specimen sequenced in a study of early T cells in non-severe SARS-CoV-2 infection. MiXCR was run by TCRdb on the 5' RACE reads, yielding one entry per CDR3 protein. The sample shows tens of thousands of distinct CDR3 sequences, approximately 12% of them seen only once. The material sequenced was whole blood, taken at baseline. These receptors all stem from an adult who was a healthcare worker with PCR-confirmed SARS-CoV-2 infection or an uninfected control (not recorded which).

The chain links TRBV28 to TRBJ2-7; the match to TRBD2 covers 12 bases. CDR1 and CDR2 from the germline V gene are MDHEN and SYDVKM. CDR3 size: 15 residues. After removal of 4 bases from V and 5 bases from J, the junction contained 6 bases not matched to a gene. The CDR3 here is CASSSKTSGSNEQYF. In nucleotides, the CDR3 is TGTGCCAGCAGTTCCAAGACTAGCGGGAGTAACGAGCAGTACTTC.

V gene TRBV9 combines with J gene TRBJ2-3; 9 positions agree with TRBD2. This CDR3 spans 14 amino acids. CDR1 SGDLS and CDR2 YYNGEE come from the germline V gene. With 3 bases clipped from V and 8 bases from J, the junction kept 7 bases outside the gene matches. The CDR3 reads CASSEVAGVGTQYF. CDR3 DNA sequence: TGTGCCAGCAGCGAGGTAGCGGGAGTGGGTACGCAGTATTTT.

V usage is TRBV19 and J usage is TRBJ2-1; 12 bases align to TRBD2. The CDR3 sequence is 16 residues long. Germline CDR1 LNHDA, CDR2 SQIVND (reference sequence). Unmatched junction bases numbered 15, after V lost 5 bases and J lost 13 bases. This CDR3 reads CASSDTGLAGPRRQFF. CDR3 DNA sequence: TGTGCCAGTAGTGACACGGGACTAGCGGGCCCCCGCAGACAGTTCTTC.

This clonotype appeared a few times. The chain is built from TRBV10-2 and TRBJ2-1; TRBD2 aligns across 10 bases. The CDR3 has 15 amino acids. In germline, CDR1 is WSHSY, CDR2 SAAADI. Trimming cost V 7 bases and J 1 base; bases outside gene matches: 4. The CDR3 is CASIQTSGSYNEQFF. The CDR3 DNA is TGCGCCAGCATCCAGACTAGCGGGTCCTACAATGAGCAGTTCTTC.

V gene TRBV19 combines with J gene TRBJ2-2; possibly TRBD1 for D (5 bases). Trimming shortened V by 3 bases and J by 7 bases, and 9 bases separated the two germline ends. The CDR3 length is 13 residues. The germline V gene encodes CDR1 LNHDA and CDR2 SQIVND (reference sequence). The DNA for the CDR3 is TGTGCCAGTAGTATTATTAGGGGCGGGGAGCTGTTTTTT. This sequence encodes CASSIIRGGELFF.

The chain has TRBV19 and TRBJ1-1; no firm D call. The CDR3 length is 14 residues. Between the trimmed V and J ends, which lost 3 bases and 1 base, there was a span of 9 bases. Germline assignment: CDR1 LNHDA and CDR2 SQIVND (reference sequence). The CDR3 region has the DNA TGTGCCAGTAGTATCGATGTACGGAACACTGAAGCTTTCTTT. It specifies CASSIDVRNTEAFF.

This chain links TRBV7-2 with TRBJ1-2, with TRBD1 matching 7 bases. The germline CDR1 and CDR2 sequences are SGHTA and FQGNSA. V lost 5 bases and J lost 5; bases outside the gene matches: 5. This CDR3 is 13 amino acids long. The CDR3: CASSHGQEYGYTF. The DNA for the CDR3 is TGTGCCAGCAGCCATGGACAGGAGTATGGCTACACCTTC.

This clonotype was picked up a small number of times. This chain connects TRBV13 to TRBJ1-1, with D unresolved. Germline values: CDR1 PRHDT, CDR2 FYEKMQ (reference sequence). The CDR3 spans 14 residues. V dropped 3 bases and J dropped 5 bases, with 13 bases sitting between them. CDR3: CASSFARTGTEAFF. The CDR3 nucleotides are TGTGCCAGCAGCTTCGCTCGAACGGGGACTGAAGCTTTCTTT.

This clonotype was counted many times. The chain is built from TRBV4-3 and TRBJ2-3; 9 bases line up with TRBD2. CDR3 length equals 15 residues. V shed 1 base, J shed 6 bases, and the junction held 5 bases outside the gene matches. Germline CDR1 reads LGHNA; CDR2 reads YSLEER. In nucleotides, the CDR3 is TGCGCCAGCAGCCAAGGAGGGACTAGCTTGGATACGCAGTATTTT. It codes for CASSQGGTSLDTQYF.

In its sample, this clonotype was seen a few times. CDR3 nucleotide sequence: TGCGCCAGCAGCCACGCCTTACAGGGGTACGAGCAGTTCTTC. Amino acid sequence: CASSHALQGYEQFF. This chain joins TRBV4-1 and TRBJ2-1; 7 bases fit TRBD1. This CDR3 spans 14 amino acids. Germline loops: CDR1 MGHRA, CDR2 YSYEKL. With V trimmed by 3 bases and J by 10 bases, 9 bases remained unmatched.

This clonotype has a handful of counts. This chain connects TRBV19 to TRBJ1-5; 8 nucleotides align to TRBD1. J gave up 6 bases and V 3 bases, and 4 bases lay outside the gene matches. CDR3 size: 14 residues. The germline V gene encodes CDR1 LNHDA and CDR2 SQIVND (reference sequence). The CDR3 nucleotides are TGTGCCAGTAGTATTGGACAGGGTCCTCAGCCCCAGCATTTT. This translates into CASSIGQGPQPQHF.

This clonotype occurred many times. The rearrangement joins TRBV6-2 or TRBV6-3 to TRBJ2-5; unclear D gene. The CDR3 runs 11 residues. Germline values: CDR1 MNHEY, CDR2 SVGEGT. Trimming took off 6 bases at V and 9 bases at J, with 11 bases between the two ends. The CDR3 DNA reads as TGTGCCAGCAGCGATTACCGGGCCCAGTACTTC. Protein: CASSDYRAQYF.

This clonotype was seen once. The CDR3 here is CSARDIRGKDTQYF. As DNA, the CDR3 is TGCAGTGCTAGAGACATCAGGGGGAAAGATACGCAGTATTTT. The chain carries TRBV20-1 and TRBJ2-3, with TRBD1 matching over 7 bases. This CDR3 is built from 14 residues. CDR1 and CDR2 from the germline V gene are DFQATT and SNEGSKA (reference sequence). Germline trimming cut 0 bases from V and 5 bases from J; bases unmatched to any gene: 5.

This clonotype turned up a few times. This chain connects TRBV28 to TRBJ2-7; 14 nucleotides match TRBD2. The CDR3 runs 17 residues. The germline V gene has CDR1 MDHEN and CDR2 SYDVKM. J was trimmed by 5 bases and V by 5 bases; bases with no gene match: 11. CDR3 amino acids: CASSPRLAGGPRNEQYF. Here the CDR3 DNA reads TGTGCCAGCAGTCCGAGACTAGCGGGAGGGCCTCGGAACGAGCAGTACTTC.

As concerns this clonotype: This CDR3 is missing its conserved last phenylalanine or tryptophan, likely due to a read error. The J gene is TRBJ1-2, the V gene TRBV28, with a possible D match to TRBD1 (5 bases). The CDR3 is 14 residues long. CDR1 is MDHEN, CDR2 SYDVKM, per germline. The V end lost 3 bases, the J end lost 6 bases, and 14 bases lay between the germline ends. DNA for the CDR3: TGTGCCAGCAGTTTGGGACCGATAGACAATGGCTACACCTCC. Translating gives CASSLGPIDNGYTS.

This sequence joins TRBV28 and TRBJ2-7; perhaps TRBD2 as D (7 bases). With 4 bases removed from V and 1 base from J, the gap between germline ends came to 17 bases. Germline V CDR1 and CDR2: MDHEN, SYDVKM. The CDR3 is 16 residues long. The DNA of the CDR3 is TGTGCCAGCAGTTCCCCGAGGGGAGGGGGGTCCTACGAGCAGTACTTC. It yields the protein CASSSPRGGGSYEQYF. The variable domain in full, with the rest retrieved from reference TRBV28 and TRBJ2-7, is DVKVTQSSRYLVKRTGEKVFLECVQDMDHENMFWYRQDPGLGLRLIYFSYDVKMKEKGDIPEGYSVSREKKERFSLILESASTNQTSMYLCASSSPRGGGSYEQYFGPGTRLTVT.

This clonotype was recorded at least ten times. V and J are TRBV12-3 or TRBV12-4 and TRBJ1-5; 10 bases line up with TRBD1. Unmatched junction bases numbered 5, after V lost 8 bases and J lost 4 bases. The CDR3 is 14 amino acids. The CDR3 DNA sequence: TGTGCCAGCGCCCGGACAGGGGGAAATCAGCCCCAGCATTTT. Translation: CASARTGGNQPQHF.

This clonotype was counted many times. The gene calls are TRBV28 and TRBJ2-7, with a tentative D call TRBD1 (6 bases). Looked up from germline, CDR1 is MDHEN and CDR2 is SYDVKM. The V end was cut by 5 bases, the J end by 2 bases, with 13 bases between. The CDR3 runs to 14 residues. The CDR3 sequence is CASSPHGTPYEQYF. The CDR3, as DNA: TGTGCCAGCAGTCCGCACGGGACACCCTACGAGCAGTACTTC.